The entry that follows covers one T cell receptor (beta chain) sequence. A Seattle source enrolled patients during active infection and followed them longitudinally. Sequenced by immunoSEQ multiplex PCR; TCRdb stores in-frame clones only, minus some. The repertoire includes about 170,000 clones, 85% to 90% of them detected once, and roughly 11% sits in the top ten. The data originate from a study of blood T cell repertoires in COVID-19. On the study more broadly: Samples taken during acute and convalescent COVID-19 were collected in the United States, Italy and Spain. T cells, B-cell-depleted T cells, or PBMCs provided the cDNA or gDNA that served as material.

The CDR3 runs 15 residues. Germline CDR1 is SGHRS and CDR2 is YFSETQ. Trimming shortened V by 3 bases and J by 1 base, and 13 bases separated the two germline ends. What was sequenced was peripheral blood. The receptor was derived from a woman aged 55-69 years with COVID-19, enrolled during active disease. This chain links TRBV5-1 with TRBJ1-1; no definite D call. DNA for the CDR3: TGCGCCAGCAGCTCTCACTCCGGTGGGAACACTGAAGCTTTCTTT. The encoded protein is CASSSHSGGNTEAFF.